The entry below describes one T cell receptor beta chain. The target antigen is unknown. The CDR3 length is 18 residues. Germline V gene sequence: CDR1 LNHDA, CDR2 SQIVND (reference sequence). J lost 2 bases, V lost 5 bases, and 13 bases had no gene match. The data derive from a study of OX40 agonist ivuxolimab in advanced cancers. General study points: Partly responding patients at 0.1-3.0 mg/kg showed some of the smallest clonal expansion. Some patients without response likewise showed low normalized clonal expansion. Expanded clones tended on average to be more numerous among CD8+ T cells than CD4+.

Measured with immunoSEQ multiplex PCR; TCRdb has only the in-frame clones, and not every one. The sample holds tens of thousands of clones, approximately 90% seen once. This sequence originates from an adult with an advanced solid tumor such as melanoma, head and neck, liver or kidney cancer. Sequences were derived from CD4+ or CD8+ T cells sorted from blood, sampled in a trial of the OX40 agonist ivuxolimab. The chain combines TRBV19 with TRBJ2-7; TRBD2 agrees at 12 bases. CDR3 sequence: CASSGQGARLAGAYEQYF. In DNA, the CDR3 is TGTGCCAGTAGTGGTCAGGGAGCCCGACTAGCGGGAGCCTACGAGCAGTACTTC.